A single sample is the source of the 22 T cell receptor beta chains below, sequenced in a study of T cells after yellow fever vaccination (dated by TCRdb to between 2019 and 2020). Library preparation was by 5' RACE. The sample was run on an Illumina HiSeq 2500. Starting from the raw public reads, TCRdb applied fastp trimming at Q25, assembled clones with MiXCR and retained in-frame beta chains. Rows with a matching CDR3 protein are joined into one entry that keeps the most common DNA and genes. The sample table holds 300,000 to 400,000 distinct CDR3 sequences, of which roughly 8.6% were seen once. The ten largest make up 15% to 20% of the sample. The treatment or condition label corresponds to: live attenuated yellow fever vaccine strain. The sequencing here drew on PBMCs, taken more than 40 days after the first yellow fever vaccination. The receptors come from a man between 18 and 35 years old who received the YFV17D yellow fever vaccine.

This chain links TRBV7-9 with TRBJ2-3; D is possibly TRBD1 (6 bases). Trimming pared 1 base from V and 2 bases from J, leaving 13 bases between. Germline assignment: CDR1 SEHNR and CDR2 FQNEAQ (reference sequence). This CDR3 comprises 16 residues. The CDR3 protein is CASSLGSPGATDTQYF. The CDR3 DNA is TGTGCCAGCAGCTTAGGGTCCCCAGGGGCCACAGATACGCAGTATTTT. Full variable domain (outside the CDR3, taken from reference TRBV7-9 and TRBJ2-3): DTGVSQNPRHKITKRGQNVTFRCDPISEHNRLYWYRQTLGQGPEFLTYFQNEAQLEKSRLLSDRFSAERPKGSFSTLEIQRTEQGDSAMYLCASSLGSPGATDTQYFGPGTRLTVL.

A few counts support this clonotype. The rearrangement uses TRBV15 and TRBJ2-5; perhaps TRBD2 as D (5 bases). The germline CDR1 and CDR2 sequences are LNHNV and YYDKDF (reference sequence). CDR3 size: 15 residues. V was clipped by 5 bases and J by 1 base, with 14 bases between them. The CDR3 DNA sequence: TGTGCCACCAGCCGAACACCGGGGTCCCAAGAGACCCAGTACTTC. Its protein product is CATSRTPGSQETQYF.

In DNA form, the CDR3 reads TGCAGTGCTAGAGTCTCAGGTTATAGCAATCAGCCCCAGCATTTT. Translation gives CSARVSGYSNQPQHF. The chain uses TRBV20-1 and TRBJ1-5, with D hard to call. CDR3 size: 15 residues. The V gene lost 1 base and the J gene lost 0 bases, with 10 bases spanning the gap. Looked up from germline, CDR1 is DFQATT and CDR2 is SNEGSKA (reference sequence).

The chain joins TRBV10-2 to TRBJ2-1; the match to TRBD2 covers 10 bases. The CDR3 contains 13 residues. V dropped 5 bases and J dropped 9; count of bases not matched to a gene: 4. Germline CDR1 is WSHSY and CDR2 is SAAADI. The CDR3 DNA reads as TGCGCCAGCAGTAGCGGGGGGGCCGTTGAGCAGTTCTTC. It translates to CASSSGGAVEQFF.

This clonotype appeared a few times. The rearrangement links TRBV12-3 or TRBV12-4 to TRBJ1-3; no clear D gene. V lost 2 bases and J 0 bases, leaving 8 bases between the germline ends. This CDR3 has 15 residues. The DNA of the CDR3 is TGTGCCAGCAGTTTAAGGGAGGTCTCTGGAAACACCATATATTTT. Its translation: CASSLREVSGNTIYF.

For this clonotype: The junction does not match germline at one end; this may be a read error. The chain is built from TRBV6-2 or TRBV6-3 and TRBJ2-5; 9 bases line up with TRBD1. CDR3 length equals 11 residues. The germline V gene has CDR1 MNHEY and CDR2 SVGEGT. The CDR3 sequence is CASSYPGTGRF. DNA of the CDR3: TGTGCCAGCAGTTACCCCGGGACAGGGAGATTC.

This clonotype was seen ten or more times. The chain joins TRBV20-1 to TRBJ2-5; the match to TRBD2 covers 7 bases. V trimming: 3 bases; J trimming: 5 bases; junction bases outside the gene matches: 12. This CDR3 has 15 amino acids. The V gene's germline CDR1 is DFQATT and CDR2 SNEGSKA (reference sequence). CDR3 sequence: CSASSGGLPQETQYF. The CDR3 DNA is TGCAGTGCTAGTTCCGGGGGACTACCTCAGGAGACCCAGTACTTC.

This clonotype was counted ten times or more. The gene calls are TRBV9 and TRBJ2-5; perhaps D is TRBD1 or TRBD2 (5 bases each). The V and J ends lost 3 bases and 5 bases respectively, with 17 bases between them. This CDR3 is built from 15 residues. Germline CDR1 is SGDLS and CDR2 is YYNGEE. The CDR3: CASSGYGTGGETQYF. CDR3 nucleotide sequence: TGTGCCAGCAGCGGATACGGGACGGGCGGTGAGACCCAGTACTTC.

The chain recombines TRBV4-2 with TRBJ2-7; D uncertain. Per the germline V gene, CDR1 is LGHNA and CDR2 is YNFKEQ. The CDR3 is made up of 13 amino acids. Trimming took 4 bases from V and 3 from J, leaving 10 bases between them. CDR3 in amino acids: CASSPGPHYEQYV. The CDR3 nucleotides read TGTGCCAGCAGCCCCGGGCCCCACTACGAGCAGTACGTC.

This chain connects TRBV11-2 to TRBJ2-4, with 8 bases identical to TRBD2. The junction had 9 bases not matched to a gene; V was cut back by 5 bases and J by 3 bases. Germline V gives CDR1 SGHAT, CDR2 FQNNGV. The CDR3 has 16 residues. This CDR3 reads CASSPATGGVKNIQYF. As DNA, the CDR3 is TGTGCCAGCAGCCCGGCGACCGGGGGGGTCAAAAACATTCAGTACTTC.

The CDR3 region is CASSLRTGPSGANVLTF. CDR3 DNA sequence: TGCGCCAGCAGCCTTAGGACAGGGCCCTCTGGGGCCAACGTCCTGACTTTC. The chain recombines TRBV5-1 with TRBJ2-6; TRBD1 aligns across 8 bases. The CDR3 has 17 residues. Germline V CDR1 and CDR2: SGHRS, YFSETQ. V shed 4 bases, J shed 0 bases, and the junction held 6 bases outside the gene matches.

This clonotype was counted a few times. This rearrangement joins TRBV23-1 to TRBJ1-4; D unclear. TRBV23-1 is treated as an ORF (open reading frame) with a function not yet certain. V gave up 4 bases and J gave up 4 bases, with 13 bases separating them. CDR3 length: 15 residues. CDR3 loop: CASSREEPHNEKLFF. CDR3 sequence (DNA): TGCGCCAGCAGTCGAGAGGAGCCGCATAATGAAAAACTGTTTTTT.

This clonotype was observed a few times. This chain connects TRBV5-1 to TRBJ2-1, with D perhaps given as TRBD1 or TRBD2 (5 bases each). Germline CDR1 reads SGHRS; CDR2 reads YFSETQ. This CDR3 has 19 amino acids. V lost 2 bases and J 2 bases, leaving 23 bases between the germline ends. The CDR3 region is CASSFMGPVAGSPYNEQFF. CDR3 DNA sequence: TGCGCCAGCAGCTTTATGGGACCGGTGGCAGGCTCACCCTACAATGAGCAGTTCTTC.

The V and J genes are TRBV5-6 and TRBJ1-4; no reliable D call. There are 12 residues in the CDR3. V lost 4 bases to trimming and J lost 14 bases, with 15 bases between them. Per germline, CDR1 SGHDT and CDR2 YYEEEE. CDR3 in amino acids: CASSDDGLSLFF. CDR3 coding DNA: TGTGCCAGCAGCGATGACGGACTTAGTCTGTTTTTT.

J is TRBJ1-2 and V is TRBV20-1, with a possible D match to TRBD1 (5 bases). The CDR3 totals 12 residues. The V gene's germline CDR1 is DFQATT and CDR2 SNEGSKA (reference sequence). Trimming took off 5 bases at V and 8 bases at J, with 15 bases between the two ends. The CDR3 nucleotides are TGCAGTGCTTGGGACTCAATGGGGGGCTACACCTTC. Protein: CSAWDSMGGYTF.

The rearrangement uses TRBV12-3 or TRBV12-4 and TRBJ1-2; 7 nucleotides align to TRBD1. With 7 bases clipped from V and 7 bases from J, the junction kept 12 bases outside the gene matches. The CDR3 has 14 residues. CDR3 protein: CASTPRGGPLGYTF. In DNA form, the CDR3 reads TGTGCCAGCACCCCGAGAGGGGGCCCACTTGGCTACACCTTC.

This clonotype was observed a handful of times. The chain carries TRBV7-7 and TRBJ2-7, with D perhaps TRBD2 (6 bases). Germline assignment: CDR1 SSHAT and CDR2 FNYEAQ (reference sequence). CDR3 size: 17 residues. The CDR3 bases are TGTGCTAGCGTTCGGGGGATCCCTACTCAGCCTTCCTACGAGCAGTACGTC. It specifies CASVRGIPTQPSYEQYV.

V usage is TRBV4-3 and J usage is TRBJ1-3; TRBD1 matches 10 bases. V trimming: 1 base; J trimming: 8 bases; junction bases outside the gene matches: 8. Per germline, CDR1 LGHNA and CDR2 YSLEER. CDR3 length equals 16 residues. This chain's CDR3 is CASSQVSRTGGDTIYF. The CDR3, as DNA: TGCGCCAGCAGCCAAGTTTCCCGGACAGGGGGAGACACCATATATTTT.

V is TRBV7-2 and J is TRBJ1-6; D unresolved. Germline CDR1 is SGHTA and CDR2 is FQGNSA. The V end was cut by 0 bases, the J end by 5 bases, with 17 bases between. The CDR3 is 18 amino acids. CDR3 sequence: CASSLARGMKVDNSPLHF. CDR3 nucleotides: TGTGCCAGCAGCTTAGCCAGAGGGATGAAGGTGGATAATTCACCCCTCCACTTT.

CDR3 DNA sequence: TGTGCCAGCAGGTTCAGGGCCTCGGGTGGCTACACCTTC. It encodes CASRFRASGGYTF. This sequence joins TRBV6-1 and TRBJ1-2; possibly TRBD1 for D (5 bases). Trimming stripped 6 bases from V and 7 bases from J, with 15 bases between. The CDR3 covers 13 residues. CDR1 and CDR2 from the germline V gene are MNHNS and SASEGT.

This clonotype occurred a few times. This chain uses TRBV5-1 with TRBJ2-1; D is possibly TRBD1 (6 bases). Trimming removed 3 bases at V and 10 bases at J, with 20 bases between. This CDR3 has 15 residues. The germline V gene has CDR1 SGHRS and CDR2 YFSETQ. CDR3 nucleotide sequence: TGCGCCAGCAGCTCCCTACAGTCCAGGGGCAGCGAGCAGTTCTTC. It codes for CASSSLQSRGSEQFF.

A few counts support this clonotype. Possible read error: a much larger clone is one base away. The chain's CDR3 is CASRAGTGAYEQYF. Here the CDR3 DNA reads TGTGCCAGCAGGGCCGGGACAGGGGCCTACGAGCAGTACTTC. The chain is built from TRBV2 and TRBJ2-7; 10 nucleotides align to TRBD1. The V gene's germline CDR1 is SNHLY and CDR2 FYNNEI. V shed 6 bases and J 2 bases; nucleotides not matched to a gene: 4. There are 14 residues in the CDR3.